The clone carrying this T cell receptor beta chain has only one observation. Its target is not known. One junction end does not reproduce the germline sequence, and a read error may be involved. The sample originates from a study of tumor-infiltrating lymphocytes in primary liver carcinoma. Whole-study context: Participating patients were men and women between 30 and 69 years old. Whole-study findings and limits: Significantly larger top-250-clone fractions were found in tumors than in blood (p = 0.039). The overlap of tumor-adjacent and tumor-blood pairs was smaller than that of tumor region pairs.

It was from roughly 20-30 mg of unsorted bulk tissue that RNA and DNA were co-extracted. Every tumor specimen contained over 80% viable tumor cells. The authors made TCR beta cDNA from 400 to 550 ng total RNA with a constant-region primer. The TCR beta library was amplified through three nested multiplex PCR rounds in a modified ARM-PCR procedure. Rounds one and two of PCR, each of roughly 11 cycles, were primed with TRBV1-TRBV30 forward primers and a C-beta reverse primer. MiXCR was run by TCRdb on the multiplex PCR reads, yielding one entry per CDR3 protein. The sample carries approximately 22,000 distinct CDR3 sequences, over 65% recorded once. This CDR3 has 15 amino acids. CDR1 and CDR2 (germline): SGHVS, FQNEAQ.

The receptor's source is a man aged 35 to 55 with primary liver carcinoma and hepatitis B virus infection. Sequencing used liver tumor tissue from sampling region 1. Subset denoted: tumor region T1, superior pole. The chain is built from TRBV7-8 and TRBJ2-7, with TRBD2 matching 7 bases. The CDR3: CASSLVAGAGYELYF. CDR3 DNA: TGTGCCAGCAGCTTAGTGGCGGGAGCAGGCTACGAGCTGTACTTC. Full variable domain (remainder filled in from reference TRBV7-8 and TRBJ2-7): GAGVSQSPRYKVAKRGQDVALRCDPISGHVSLFWYQQALGQGPEFLTYFQNEAQLDKSGLPSDRFFAERPEGSVSTLKIQRTQQEDSAVYLCASSLVAGAGYELYFGPGTRLTVT.